Reported below is one T cell receptor beta chain. This sample was included in a study of blood T cell repertoires in COVID-19. Across the whole study: Italy, Spain and the United States were the sources of the convalescent and acute COVID-19 samples. T cells, B-cell-depleted T cells, or PBMCs provided the cDNA or gDNA that served as material.

In the study's own analysis: By means of reference gene primer amplification, nucleated cell counts were estimated. The method was immunoSEQ multiplex PCR; TCRdb's version includes in-frame clones alone and lacks a portion of them. V and J calls and clone size are given by that table; D and trimming were obtained from the DNA. The sample consists of 180,000 or so clones, over 75% of them appearing once. This TCR was sampled from a middle-aged man with active or convalescent COVID-19. The material sequenced was peripheral blood.

The CDR3 protein is CASSQDHTGVGYNEQFF. The CDR3 coding sequence is TGCGCCAGCAGCCAAGACCATACAGGGGTGGGGTACAATGAGCAGTTCTTC. The chain joins TRBV4-1 to TRBJ2-1; 7 nucleotides agree with TRBD1. The germline V gene has CDR1 MGHRA and CDR2 YSYEKL. The CDR3 contains 17 residues. V lost 0 bases to trimming and J lost 4 bases; unmatched junction nucleotides: 9.